Listed below are T cell receptor beta chains from one sample, sequenced in a study of control samples from healthy donors and cancer patients. Clones were sequenced by immunoSEQ multiplex PCR, and TCRdb holds only the in-frame ones, with some missing. The table has about 120,000 clones, 75% to 90% seen once. The sequenced sample was PBMCs. The origin of the receptors is a woman aged 50 to 60 with colorectal cancer. The CDR3 runs from the conserved cysteine through the conserved F or W. The D gene is left open where the match is weak. The size entry is marked missing in some rows and otherwise reads once, few, many or a size class.

clone size	D gene	V gene	J gene	CDR3 protein	CDR3 DNA
.	.	TRBV28	TRBJ2-1	CASSLSGLGEQFF	TGTGCCAGCAGTTTATCCGGGTTGGGCGAGCAGTTCTTC
once	.	TRBV7-9	TRBJ1-1	CASSLAGTEAFF	TGTGCCAGCAGCTTAGCGGGCACTGAAGCTTTCTTT
.	TRBD1	TRBV2	TRBJ2-7	CASRRDRTGGVEQYF	TGTGCCAGCAGGCGGGATCGGACAGGGGGGGTCGAGCAGTACTTC
.	.	TRBV6-5	TRBJ1-2	CATLSGQKVYGYTF	TGTGCCACCCTCTCGGGACAAAAGGTCTATGGCTACACCTTC
.	.	TRBV19	TRBJ2-7	CASSNQGTYEQYF	TGTGCCAGTAGTAATCAGGGAACCTACGAGCAGTACTTC
.	.	TRBV11-3	TRBJ2-1	CASSLAGSYNEQFF	TGTGCCAGCAGCTTGGCGGGATCCTACAATGAGCAGTTCTTC
.	TRBD1	TRBV27	TRBJ2-6	CASSLQTGWPGANVLTF	TGTGCCAGCAGTTTACAGACAGGGTGGCCTGGGGCCAACGTCCTGACTTTC
.	.	TRBV7-2	TRBJ2-2	CASSQPAENTGELFF	TGTGCCAGCAGCCAACCGGCAGAGAACACCGGGGAGCTGTTTTTT
.	.	TRBV6-2/TRBV6-3	TRBJ1-5	CASSYVSGNQPQHF	TGTGCCAGCAGTTACGTGTCAGGGAATCAGCCCCAGCATTTT
.	.	TRBV9	TRBJ1-5	CASSVGSNQPQHF	TGTGCCAGCAGCGTAGGGTCCAATCAGCCCCAGCATTTT
.	TRBD2	TRBV6-4	TRBJ2-1	CASSELAGGDEQFF	TGTGCCAGCAGTGAACTAGCGGGAGGCGATGAGCAGTTCTTC
.	.	TRBV4-1	TRBJ1-1	CASSQGQAGTEAFF	TGCGCCAGCAGCCAAGGACAGGCGGGAACTGAAGCTTTCTTT